The 17 T cell receptor beta chains in this list originate from one sample, sequenced in a study of cytomegalovirus exposure and HLA in healthy donors. The primer mix had 60 Vbeta and 13 Jbeta primers. Some clones are missing from TCRdb's copy, which holds only in-frame ones; the method was immunoSEQ multiplex PCR. The data hold some 62,000 clones, with 70% to 90% observed a single time. Sequencing used PBMCs. The receptors come from a man younger than 30 in good health and CMV-seronegative.

The V gene is TRBV6-8, the J gene TRBJ1-1, with a tentative D call TRBD1 (5 bases). V was cut by 6 bases and J by 0 bases, with 17 bases left in between. The CDR3 runs 16 residues. Germline V gives CDR1 MNHGY, CDR2 SAAAGT. CDR3 sequence reads: CASSPRTGRLNTEAFF. CDR3 coding DNA: TGTGCCAGCAGCCCACGAACAGGACGCTTGAACACTGAAGCTTTCTTT.

The chain employs TRBV11-3 and TRBJ1-2; 8 bases are a match to TRBD1. Trimming cost V 1 base and J 2 bases; bases outside gene matches: 3. This CDR3 contains 15 residues. Germline V CDR1 and CDR2: SGHNT, YENEEA. CDR3 in amino acids: CASSLGAGGNYGYTF. The CDR3 nucleotides are TGTGCCAGCAGCTTAGGTGCAGGGGGCAACTATGGCTACACCTTC.

The chain has TRBV6-5 and TRBJ1-5; 9 bases line up with TRBD1. This CDR3 is 16 amino acids long. Germline CDR1 and CDR2: MNHEY and SVGAGI. V trimming: 0 bases; J trimming: 5 bases; junction bases outside the gene matches: 5. The DNA for the CDR3 is TGTGCCAGCAGTTACTCCAGGACAGGGGCTGATCAGCCCCAGCATTTT. Translated, it gives CASSYSRTGADQPQHF.

J is TRBJ2-2 and V is TRBV15; TRBD2 agrees at 8 bases. The CDR3 is 16 amino acids. Per germline, CDR1 LNHNV and CDR2 YYDKDF (reference sequence). V shed 0 bases, J shed 6 bases, and the junction held 6 bases outside the gene matches. CDR3 loop: CATSRDRSGGSGELFF. For the CDR3, the DNA is TGTGCCACCAGCAGAGATCGGAGCGGGGGATCCGGGGAGCTGTTTTTT. The full variable domain, its missing parts supplied by reference TRBV15 and TRBJ2-2, is DAMVIQNPRYQVTQFGKPVTLSCSQTLNHNVMYWYQQKSSQAPKLLFHYYDKDFNNEADTPDNFQSRRPNTSFCFLDIRSPGLGDTAMYLCATSRDRSGGSGELFFGEGSRLTVL.

The chain recombines TRBV28 with TRBJ2-3; D unresolved. CDR1 and CDR2 (germline): MDHEN, SYDVKM. V shed 6 bases and J shed 0 bases, with 7 bases lying between them. There are 13 residues in the CDR3. CDR3: CASRGDSTDTQYF. CDR3 nucleotides: TGTGCCAGCAGGGGCGATAGCACAGATACGCAGTATTTT.

The chain has TRBV28 and TRBJ1-2; D might be TRBD1 (5 bases). The CDR3 spans 13 residues. V lost 7 bases and J 4 bases, leaving 13 bases between the germline ends. CDR1 is MDHEN and CDR2 is SYDVKM in the germline V gene. The CDR3 DNA is TGTGCCAGCACCCCCCAGGGATCCTATGGCTACACCTTC. It encodes CASTPQGSYGYTF.

This rearrangement joins TRBV4-1 to TRBJ1-5, with 9 bases lining up with TRBD1. V dropped 4 bases and J dropped 6; count of bases not matched to a gene: 19. The CDR3 consists of 19 residues. The germline gives CDR1 MGHRA, CDR2 YSYEKL. CDR3 protein: CASSPTLTLQGAGSQPQHF. In nucleotides, the CDR3 is TGCGCCAGCAGCCCCACACTAACATTACAGGGGGCAGGAAGTCAGCCCCAGCATTTT.

Written as DNA, the CDR3 is TGTGCCAGCAGTTTACTCCGTGGGGGACAGGGACTCGGGGGGTTCTTC. This codes for CASSLLRGGQGLGGFF. The chain carries TRBV28 and TRBJ2-1, with TRBD1 matching over 9 bases. CDR1 MDHEN and CDR2 SYDVKM come from the germline V gene. The trim removed 2 bases at V and 15 bases at J, leaving 17 bases unmatched. There are 16 residues in the CDR3.

Concerning this clone: The junction differs from germline at one of its ends, possibly a read error. The J gene is TRBJ2-7, the V gene TRBV5-1, with D perhaps TRBD1 (5 bases). CDR3 length: 14 residues. CDR1 and CDR2 (germline): SGHRS, YFSETQ. The DNA for the CDR3 is TGCGCCAGTAGCTTGGATCTTAGGGGAAACGAGCAGTACTTC. Its protein is CASSLDLRGNEQYF.

The chain joins TRBV2 to TRBJ1-2, with D tentatively TRBD1 (6 bases). CDR1 is SNHLY and CDR2 is FYNNEI in the germline V gene. The CDR3 has 13 residues. V lost 6 bases and J lost 2, with 10 bases in between. CDR3 coding DNA: TGTGCCAGCAGCAGGGGCGCGAACTATGGCTACACCTTC. Translation gives CASSRGANYGYTF.

V gene TRBV21-1 combines with J gene TRBJ2-5; the D segment call TRBD2 is taken from the table without a DNA check. TRBV21-1 is assigned pseudogene status. The CDR3 runs to 14 residues. The CDR3 coding sequence is TGTGCCAGCGGGTCCAGGGACTCAAAAGAGACCCAGTACTTC. Translation gives CASGSRDSKETQYF.

This clone has just one count. This rearrangement joins TRBV19 to TRBJ2-2; D is uncertain. This CDR3 has 13 amino acids. Trimming took off 1 base at V and 7 bases at J, with 7 bases between the two ends. CDR1 and CDR2 from the germline V gene are LNHDA and SQIVND (reference sequence). The CDR3 sequence: CASSIVGGGELFF. The CDR3 DNA sequence: TGTGCCAGTAGTATAGTCGGCGGCGGGGAGCTGTTTTTT.

This rearrangement joins TRBV20-1 to TRBJ1-5; D gene uncertain. Per the germline V gene, CDR1 is DFQATT and CDR2 is SNEGSKA (reference sequence). Trimming removed 3 bases from V and 5 bases from J, with 5 bases in between. The CDR3 extends over 11 amino acids. The CDR3 nucleotides are TGCAGTGCTAGTCAGGATCAGCCCCAGCATTTT. It yields the protein CSASQDQPQHF.

This clone was picked up one time. V and J are TRBV30 and TRBJ2-1, with 7 bases identical to TRBD1. Trimming cost V 2 bases and J 6 bases; bases outside gene matches: 7. This CDR3 is built from 14 residues. Germline-derived CDR1 and CDR2 are GTSNPN and SVGIG (reference sequence). The CDR3 coding sequence is TGTGCCTGGAGTAAGGGGGCGGGTGGCAATGAGCAGTTCTTC. Its protein product is CAWSKGAGGNEQFF. Supplemented by reference TRBV30 and TRBJ2-1, the full variable domain reads SQTIHQWPATLVQPVGSPLSLECTVEGTSNPNLYWYRQAAGRGLQLLFYSVGIGQISSEVPQNLSASRPQDRQFILSSKKLLLSDSGFYLCAWSKGAGGNEQFFGPGTRLTVL.

To note about this clone: The final CDR3 position lacks the conserved phenylalanine or tryptophan, pointing to a likely read error. The chain couples TRBV30 to TRBJ1-2; D is perhaps TRBD1 (6 bases). The CDR3 has 14 residues. Germline V gene lookup returns CDR1 GTSNPN and CDR2 SVGIG (reference sequence). V shed 2 bases and J shed 7 bases, with 17 bases lying between them. This CDR3 reads CAWSPGTRAGGYTV. Here the CDR3 DNA reads TGTGCCTGGAGTCCCGGGACAAGGGCGGGTGGCTACACCGTC.

This chain uses TRBV5-4 with TRBJ1-3; possible D gene TRBD1, 5 bases. Germline-derived CDR1 and CDR2 are SGHNT and YYREEE (reference sequence). The CDR3 consists of 16 residues. Trimming took 0 bases from V and 0 from J, leaving 10 bases between them. The CDR3 loop reads CASSLDGQDSGNTIYF. The CDR3 DNA reads as TGTGCCAGCAGCTTGGACGGACAAGACTCTGGAAACACCATATATTTT.

The chain uses TRBV30 and TRBJ2-7; weak D call: TRBD1 (6 bases). From germline, CDR1 is GTSNPN and CDR2 SVGIG (reference sequence). V dropped 5 bases and J dropped 2 bases, with 13 bases sitting between them. The CDR3 totals 13 residues. The CDR3 DNA reads as TGTGCCTGGGAAAGACAGGTTGCCTACGAGCAGTACTTC. Encoded protein: CAWERQVAYEQYF.